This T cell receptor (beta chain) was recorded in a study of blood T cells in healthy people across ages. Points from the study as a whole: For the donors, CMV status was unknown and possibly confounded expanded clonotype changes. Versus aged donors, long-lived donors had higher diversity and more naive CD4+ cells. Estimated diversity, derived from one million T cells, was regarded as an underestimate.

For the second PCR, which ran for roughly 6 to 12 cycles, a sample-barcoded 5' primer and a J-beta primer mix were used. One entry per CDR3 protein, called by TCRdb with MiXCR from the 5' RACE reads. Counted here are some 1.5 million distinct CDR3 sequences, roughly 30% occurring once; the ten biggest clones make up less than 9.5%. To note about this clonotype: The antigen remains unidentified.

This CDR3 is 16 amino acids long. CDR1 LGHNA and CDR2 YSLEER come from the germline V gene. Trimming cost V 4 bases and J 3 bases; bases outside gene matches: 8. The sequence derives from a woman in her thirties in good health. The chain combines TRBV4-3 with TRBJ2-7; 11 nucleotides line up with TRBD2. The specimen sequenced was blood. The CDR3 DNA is TGCGCCAGCAGCCCTCCGACTAGCGGGATTGTCTACGAGCAGTACTTC. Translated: CASSPPTSGIVYEQYF.